This paragraph covers one TCR beta chain sequence. Its antigen is not yet known. Qualities for individual bases were not recorded, and no much larger clone is one base off. The data stem from a study of cytomegalovirus exposure and HLA in healthy donors (dated by TCRdb to the late 2010s). In terms of the full investigation: An earlier analysis of some 600 of the donors reported 276 Gb of sequence data and 117 million unique TCR beta sequences obtained from about 180 million T cells. An early release that covered 640 HLA-typed donors contained approximately 300 gigabases of sequencing data and 65 million to 100 million unique TCR sequences. Of the roughly 430 genotyped donors, 81% fell in the genetic ancestry cluster associated with self-reported Caucasian donors. The study was designed to test whether signatures of past pathogen exposure could be identified by cataloging public T cell receptors. Using immunosequencing, the study profiled T cell repertoires from 500 to 800 subjects and related those repertoires to cytomegalovirus serostatus. Besides the first cohort of 666 subjects, a separate validation cohort made up of 95 to 150 different subjects was used. High-throughput TCR immunosequencing, statistical association of individual TCRs with disease status, and machine learning were combined to predict cytomegalovirus infection status. To study patterns of TCR occurrence, a later analysis re-analyzed previously published TCR beta repertoires from 550 to 800 donors and added high-resolution HLA genotyping. Rather than using new phenotypic data, the later analysis identified candidate immune exposures from TCR beta sequences and from how often those sequences occurred across donors. In an earlier analysis of over 550 of the donors, high-throughput TCR beta sequencing was used to judge whether each TCR beta V gene segment behaved as functional or pseudogenic. Donor age, sex, ethnicity and CMV serostatus were collected together with the repertoire data. In a later genetic analysis, genome-wide SNP genotypes for about 55% of the roughly 700 donors were used, and that subset was treated as a discovery cohort. Every discovery cohort repertoire had been produced on one sequencing platform. Class I and class II HLA loci were covered by the typing at four-digit resolution. Typing coverage varied by locus: roughly 620-630 donors for A, B, C, DRB1 and DQB1; around 560 for DQA1; approximately 570 for DPA1; roughly 470 for DPB1. A handful of DR-DQ haplotypes were treated as single units for association and clustering because of strong linkage in the cohort. Across 398 genotyped donors of the cohort, an average of approximately 220,000 unique TCR beta nucleotide sequences per donor were sequenced, and 15% to 20% of those sequences were non-productive. Overall results and qualifications from the work: In a later analysis, TCR association rates were found to vary across HLA loci, with the most associated TCRs seen for DRB1 alleles and the fewest for HLA-C alleles. Broadly in line with IMGT annotations, most TCR beta V segments showed up in productive rearrangements about 87% or about 30% of the time in an earlier analysis of about 500 of the donors. For the cohort, immune exposure information was limited to CMV serostatus. The cohort was sequenced for TCR beta chains only, and without alpha or paired-chain data the features that could be detected were limited. Because counts were too low, about 18 rarely observed V segments, including chromosome 9 orphons, were left out of the earlier analysis of 500 to 650 of the donors. Correlated functional status among segregating V segments might be attributable to linkage disequilibrium, but an unknown experimental factor could not be ruled out. V-gene and J-gene trimming of TCR beta chains was associated with a missense DCLRE1C variant in a later genetic analysis, and the association was replicated in an independent cohort. The 87-base-pair reads could not distinguish some IMGT-functional V segments, including TRBV6-2 and TRBV6-3, so those segments were excluded. A group of highly shared sequence variants was considered likely to be a technical artifact of the sequencing pipeline. Compared with equally common non-associated chains, HLA-associated TCR beta chains in a later analysis were more clonally expanded and had lower generation probabilities. Because HLA typing was missing for some donors at each locus, association tests included only the typed subset. A later analysis found that most CMV-associated TCR beta chains appeared HLA-restricted, with HLA associations seemingly driven largely by CMV exposure. The classifier was reported to diagnose cytomegalovirus status with high specificity and sensitivity in both the original cohort and the validation cohort. The authors suggested that the approach could potentially be generalized to other disease states and immunological phenotypes. A further reported finding was that TCR beta sequences accurately predicted the HLA-A and HLA-B alleles for most subjects in the first cohort. A few of the identified cytomegalovirus-associated TCR beta chains were confirmed in vitro to be specific for cytomegalovirus antigens. When HLA alleles, especially DR and DQ, strongly co-occurred, TCR associations were difficult to assign to individual alleles. Most TCR sequences were seen in very few donors, while some public TCRs were found in many individuals. In a later genetic analysis, fewer N-insertions in productive TCRs were reported among donors in an Asian-associated ancestry cluster than the roughly 700-donor mean. The study gave a list of roughly 150 TCR beta chains associated with cytomegalovirus. In a later analysis, around 17,000 TCR beta sequences were associated with specific HLA alleles at a false discovery rate of 0.05. According to a later analysis, parvovirus B19, influenza, CMV and Epstein-Barr virus appeared linked to several top co-occurrence clusters. Presence/absence analyses assumed roughly uniform sequencing depth across donors, an assumption that may not hold.

Inclusive of the bounding cysteine and phenylalanine, the CDR3 is 15 residues long. Only the CDR3 region is kept as DNA, spanning 45 bases read in frame from base 1. V is cut by 5 bases and J by 4 bases, and the space between the germline ends is 17 bases. The germline V gene (reference sequence) specifies SEHNR as CDR1 and FQNEAQ as CDR2. The receptor library was made with the immunoSEQ multiplex PCR assay. For the multiplex PCR, a mixture combining 60 forward primers for TCR Vbeta segments and 13 reverse primers for TCR Jbeta segments was used. The CDR3 region of rearranged TCR beta genes was amplified from genomic DNA with a multiplex PCR assay. Amplified TCR beta libraries were sequenced as 87-base-pair reads on the Illumina HiSeq System. As for how the authors treated the data: Across the roughly 700 repertoires, a later analysis counted 80 million or so unique TCR beta chains, 8.5 million to 12 million of which were shared by at least two donors. Raw reads were error-corrected and collapsed into unique sequences with a nearest-neighbor algorithm that merged closely related sequences to remove PCR and sequencing errors. Alignment of CDR3 sequences to IMGT reference sequences was used to assign V, D and J gene segments. Each retained sequence needed at least a six-nucleotide match to both a V gene segment and a J gene segment. Rearrangements were classified as productive when the CDR3 lacked stop codons and remained in frame with V and J, and all other rearrangements were classified as non-productive. Following IMGT convention, CDR3 was defined as the stretch from the second conserved V-encoded cysteine up to the conserved J-encoded phenylalanine. The earlier analysis of about 640 of the donors excluded any sequence lacking an unambiguous match to a single V gene segment. In an earlier analysis of 500 to 750 of the donors, V segments were called functional above 56.7% productive rearrangements and were called segregating when the between-donor standard deviation exceeded 5%. A statistical classification framework was built to diagnose cytomegalovirus status from the catalog of TCR beta chain sequences. V and J gene assignment, in a later analysis, came from comparing TCR nucleotide sequences with IMGT/GENE-DB human TR gene sequences. Using the TCRdist pipeline, a later analysis assigned CDR3 sequences along with most-parsimonious VDJ recombination scenarios. In a later analysis, each TCR beta chain was defined by its CDR3 amino acid sequence together with its V-gene family, and reads lacking a unique V-gene family were excluded. In a later analysis, approximately 590 highly shared, low-generation-probability nucleotide sequences were removed to address suspected cross-contamination and a sequencing artifact. In a later analysis, a clonal expansion index for each public chain was calculated from normalized within-repertoire ranks of inferred template counts. Generation probabilities in a later analysis came from a VDJ recombination model fitted to out-of-frame rearrangements, and those results were checked against IGoR. In a later analysis, hypergeometric tests were used to score TCR-TCR, TCR-HLA and TCR-CMV co-occurrence, with a repertoire-size bias correction applied to TCR pairs. In a later analysis, false discovery rates were estimated by permuting HLA or CMV assignments 20 times. In a later analysis, co-occurring TCRs were grouped using DBSCAN, and TCRdist sequence similarity was added for clustering within HLA-allele-positive subsets. For co-occurrence clustering, repertoires with fewer than 30,000 or more than 120,000 public chains were excluded, along with five repertoires with anomalous nucleotide sharing. TCRdb took this table from immuneACCESS and kept in-frame rearrangements with V and J called. Such tables lack part of the clones; where checked against another copy, unresolved V genes explain under half of the gap, and the rest is unexplained. For V, J and clone size, that table is used; D and trimming come from the DNA. The sample table records around 150,000 clones; around 80% of these occur just once. The top ten hold approximately 2% of the sample.

The cohort was made up of roughly 670 healthy bone marrow donors. All cohort members were sampled while nominally healthy, although unrecorded immune exposures were likely present. Of the 666 cohort members, around 290 had a positive CMV serostatus and about 400 had a negative one, while no CMV serostatus was recorded for the donor. Every donor gave a peripheral blood sample, and the peripheral blood mononuclear cells from that sample were used for TCR beta sequencing. The Qiagen DNeasy Blood Extraction Kit was used to extract genomic DNA from the blood cell samples. The TCR comes from a human donor in good health. The chain links TRBV7-9 with TRBJ1-2; D gene: possibly TRBD1, on 5 matching bases. Sequenced material: PBMCs. The sequence in DNA is TGTGCCAGCAGCCCCTTTGTAGGGGAGGTCTATGGCTACACCTTC. This gives the protein CASSPFVGEVYGYTF.